This paragraph covers one TCR beta chain sequence. The sample comes from a study of blood T cells in healthy people across ages. Trimming pared 4 bases from V and 7 bases from J, leaving 16 bases between. The germline V gene encodes CDR1 MGHRA and CDR2 YSYEKL. The CDR3 runs to 15 residues. A second PCR of 7 to 11 cycles used a sample-barcoded 5' primer and a J-beta primer mix. TCRdb passed the 5' RACE reads through MiXCR, listing each CDR3 protein once. The sample consists of roughly 800,000 distinct CDR3 sequences, roughly 25% of them appearing once. This sample also appeared in a second study, on T cells of mothers and their children. That work states: The authors detected no persistent microchimeric T cell clones.

Sequenced sample: blood. This TCR was sampled from a boy between 10 and 17 years old in good health. The chain combines TRBV4-1 with TRBJ1-4; no reliable D call. In DNA form, the CDR3 reads TGCGCCAGCAGCCCGGTTCAGCGCTTGGGTGAAAAACTGTTTTTT. Translated: CASSPVQRLGEKLFF.